These 22 T cell receptor beta chains were all obtained from the same sample, sequenced in a study of blood T cells in healthy people across ages. For the second PCR, which ran for about 7 to 11 cycles, a sample-barcoded 5' primer and a J-beta primer mix were used. TCRdb re-called the 5' RACE reads with MiXCR, one entry per CDR3 protein. The sample holds fewer than 2,000,000 distinct CDR3 sequences, approximately 32% seen once. Sequenced input: blood. Every receptor here comes from a woman aged 25 to 45 in good health.

In this sample, this clonotype turned up a few times. The chain uses TRBV3-1 and TRBJ2-3; D remains unclear. The CDR3 runs 15 residues. V gave up 1 base and J gave up 1 base, with 9 bases separating them. Germline V gene sequence: CDR1 LGHDT, CDR2 YNNKEL (reference sequence). CDR3 sequence: CASSQAKKGTDTQYF. CDR3 nucleotides: TGTGCCAGCAGCCAAGCAAAAAAGGGCACAGATACGCAGTATTTT.

This clonotype was recorded many times. The chain couples TRBV27 to TRBJ2-7; no definite D call. Germline assignment: CDR1 MNHEY and CDR2 SMNVEV (reference sequence). The CDR3 covers 14 residues. V lost 2 bases to trimming and J lost 2 bases, with 10 bases between them. The CDR3 reads CASSLGLGPYEQYF. The CDR3 DNA reads as TGTGCCAGCAGTTTAGGGCTAGGTCCCTACGAGCAGTACTTC.

The J gene is TRBJ2-6, the V gene TRBV27; 8 bases are a match to TRBD1. The germline V gene has CDR1 MNHEY and CDR2 SMNVEV (reference sequence). The length of the CDR3 is 14 residues. V was clipped by 6 bases and J by 6 bases; unmatched bases: 4. The CDR3 sequence: CASSSQGAANVLTF. The CDR3 bases are TGTGCCAGCAGCAGTCAGGGGGCGGCCAACGTCCTGACTTTC.

The chain links TRBV4-2 to TRBJ1-1, with D perhaps matching TRBD1 (5 bases). CDR1 is LGHNA, CDR2 YNFKEQ, per germline. Trimming took 4 bases from V and 6 from J, leaving 12 bases between them. The CDR3 covers 13 residues. CDR3: CASSRRTGAEAFF. The DNA of the CDR3 is TGTGCCAGCAGCCGGAGGACGGGGGCTGAAGCTTTCTTT.

This clonotype was seen ten or more times. The J gene is TRBJ1-5, the V gene TRBV29-1, with D hard to call. V lost 7 bases and J 1 base, leaving 11 bases between the germline ends. Germline-derived CDR1 and CDR2 are SQVTM and ANQGSEA. The CDR3 extends over 13 amino acids. As DNA, the CDR3 is TGCAGCGCCCTATCGGGGAGCAATCAGCCCCAGCATTTT. Protein sequence: CSALSGSNQPQHF.

This clonotype has only a few counts. The genes are TRBV4-1 and TRBJ1-2, with a tentative D call TRBD1 (6 bases). Germline values: CDR1 MGHRA, CDR2 YSYEKL. CDR3 length equals 18 residues. V lost 3 bases, J lost 0 bases, and 20 bases lay in between. As DNA, the CDR3 is TGCGCCAGCAGCCACCTAAGGCGGGGAGAGGGGGCTAACTATGGCTACACCTTC. This encodes CASSHLRRGEGANYGYTF.

The V gene is TRBV5-1, the J gene TRBJ2-1; 9 bases agree with TRBD2. Germline CDR1 and CDR2: SGHRS and YFSETQ. The CDR3 is 13 amino acids. V lost 3 bases and J lost 8; bases outside the gene matches: 3. The CDR3 DNA is TGCGCCAGCAGCTACCGCGGGGGGGATGAGCAGTTCTTC. This sequence encodes CASSYRGGDEQFF.

This clonotype has more than one count but fewer than ten. The rearrangement joins TRBV27 to TRBJ2-5; no firm D call. The assigned J gene may be wrong: the sequence end matches TRBJ2-7 better. Germline CDR1 MNHEY, CDR2 SMNVEV (reference sequence). The CDR3 is 13 residues long. CDR3 residues: CASTTNPGSEQYF. Here the CDR3 DNA reads TGTGCCAGCACCACAAACCCGGGCTCCGAGCAGTACTTC.

On this clonotype: An end of the junction does not agree with germline; a read error may underlie this. The J gene is TRBJ2-5, the V gene TRBV28, with a tentative D call TRBD2 (7 bases). The CDR3 runs 15 residues. Germline V gene data show CDR1 as MDHEN and CDR2 as SYDVKM. CDR3: CASSLQGGRQEAQYF. The DNA for the CDR3 is TGTGCCAGCAGCCTACAGGGAGGGCGGCAAGAGGCCCAGTACTTC.

This clonotype was detected only a few times. The chain uses TRBV7-2 and TRBJ2-1, with TRBD2 matching over 9 bases. The germline V gene encodes CDR1 SGHTA and CDR2 FQGNSA. The CDR3 length is 16 residues. After removal of 2 bases from V and 6 bases from J, the junction contained 8 bases not matched to a gene. As DNA, the CDR3 is TGTGCCAGCAGCTTATTATCTCGGCGGGGGGGCAATGAGCAGTTCTTC. Translated, it gives CASSLLSRRGGNEQFF.

J is TRBJ1-1 and V is TRBV10-2; perhaps TRBD1 as D (5 bases). The germline V gene has CDR1 WSHSY and CDR2 SAAADI. This CDR3 is built from 15 residues. The V end was cut by 4 bases, the J end by 0 bases, with 12 bases between. In nucleotides, the CDR3 is TGCGCCAGCAGTGCGGAAGGGGCCCTGAACACTGAAGCTTTCTTT. Amino acids: CASSAEGALNTEAFF.

The CDR3 DNA sequence: TGTGCCAGCAAGTACAGGGATCGTTCCTACGAGCAGTACTTC. Protein product: CASKYRDRSYEQYF. The chain recombines TRBV2 with TRBJ2-7; D is perhaps TRBD1 (6 bases). V lost 7 bases and J lost 1, with 14 bases in between. This CDR3 contains 14 residues. Germline lookup yields CDR1 SNHLY and CDR2 FYNNEI.

This clonotype was observed a few times. The CDR3 is CASSQDSDSNQPQHF. CDR3 bases: TGCGCCAGCAGCCAAGACTCGGATAGCAATCAGCCCCAGCATTTT. The rearrangement joins TRBV4-1 to TRBJ1-5; D is uncertain. With 0 bases removed from V and 0 bases from J, the gap between germline ends came to 6 bases. CDR3 size: 15 residues. CDR1 is MGHRA, CDR2 YSYEKL, per germline.

The genes are TRBV2 and TRBJ2-1; D remains ambiguous. The CDR3 is 12 amino acids. Germline CDR1 and CDR2: SNHLY and FYNNEI. V lost 3 bases and J 5 bases, leaving 5 bases between the germline ends. The chain's CDR3 is CASSEDDNEQFF. In DNA form, the CDR3 reads TGTGCCAGCAGTGAGGATGACAATGAGCAGTTCTTC. Complete variable domain (other parts from reference TRBV2 and TRBJ2-1): EPEVTQTPSHQVTQMGQEVILRCVPISNHLYFYWYRQILGQKVEFLVSFYNNEISEKSEIFDDQFSVERPDGSNFTLKIRSTKLEDSAMYFCASSEDDNEQFFGPGTRLTVL.

The chain joins TRBV7-6 to TRBJ1-2; 7 bases are shared with TRBD1. The V gene end was trimmed by 4 bases and the J gene end by 7 bases; junction bases not matched to a gene: 12. CDR3 length: 15 amino acids. Germline assignment: CDR1 SGHVS and CDR2 FNYEAQ. CDR3 sequence (DNA): TGTGCCAGCAGCTCGAATTCAGGGGGAGGGGGTGGCTACACCTTC. Encoded protein: CASSSNSGGGGGYTF.

This clonotype turned up a few times. The chain has TRBV3-1 and TRBJ1-2; maybe TRBD1 (5 bases). The V and J ends lost 4 bases and 10 bases respectively, with 16 bases between them. The CDR3 is made up of 13 amino acids. Germline values: CDR1 LGHDT, CDR2 YNNKEL (reference sequence). The CDR3 DNA is TGTGCCAGCAGCCGCCGAGGGGAGTCCCACTACACCTTC. This encodes CASSRRGESHYTF.

This clonotype was recorded a few times. The V gene is TRBV3-1, the J gene TRBJ2-1, with 11 bases lining up with TRBD1. Germline-derived CDR1 and CDR2 are LGHDT and YNNKEL (reference sequence). This CDR3 spans 15 amino acids. V was pared by 6 bases and J by 6 bases, with 7 bases of the junction left unmatched. CDR3 DNA sequence: TGTGCCAGCAGACCGGGGACAGGGGGTGTCAATGAGCAGTTCTTC. This encodes CASRPGTGGVNEQFF.

There are a few counts of this clonotype. This chain joins TRBV7-2 and TRBJ2-3, with a possible D match to TRBD2 (6 bases). V was clipped by 7 bases and J by 2 bases, with 25 bases between them. This CDR3 has 18 amino acids. From germline, CDR1 is SGHTA and CDR2 FQGNSA. CDR3 sequence: CASNSVGVSWEDTDTQYF. The CDR3 nucleotides are TGTGCCAGCAACTCAGTGGGTGTCTCTTGGGAGGACACAGATACGCAGTATTTT.

The chain is built from TRBV7-9 and TRBJ2-1; TRBD2 matches 7 bases. The CDR3 is made up of 15 amino acids. The junction had 7 bases not matched to a gene; V was cut back by 6 bases and J by 2 bases. Germline CDR1 is SEHNR and CDR2 is FQNEAQ (reference sequence). The CDR3 nucleotides are TGTGCCAGCAGATCCTCCAGCGGGGCCTACAATGAGCAGTTCTTC. This encodes CASRSSSGAYNEQFF. Using reference TRBV7-9 and TRBJ2-1 for the parts outside the CDR3, the full variable domain is DTGVSQNPRHKITKRGQNVTFRCDPISEHNRLYWYRQTLGQGPEFLTYFQNEAQLEKSRLLSDRFSAERPKGSFSTLEIQRTEQGDSAMYLCASRSSSGAYNEQFFGPGTRLTVL.

This clonotype was seen more than once but under ten times. CDR3 DNA sequence: TGTGCCAGCAGTGTCCAACTCTCGATCGGGGGTAGCACAGATACGCAGTATTTT. It is translated as CASSVQLSIGGSTDTQYF. This chain joins TRBV2 and TRBJ2-3, with D maybe TRBD2 (6 bases). The CDR3 is 18 residues long. CDR1 is SNHLY and CDR2 is FYNNEI in the germline V gene. Trimming stripped 4 bases from V and 0 bases from J, with 20 bases between.

Comment on this clonotype: The CDR3 carries no conserved terminal phenylalanine or tryptophan, so it likely arises from a read error. J is TRBJ1-5 and V is TRBV28; D ambiguous. From germline, CDR1 is MDHEN and CDR2 SYDVKM. CDR3 length: 14 amino acids. Trimming removed 2 bases at V and 1 base at J, with 6 bases between. The CDR3, as DNA: TGTGCCAGCAGTTTAGGTGGGAGCAATCAGCCCCAGCATTGT. Its protein is CASSLGGSNQPQHC.

This clonotype was counted only a few times. This chain connects TRBV27 to TRBJ2-7; D might be TRBD1 or TRBD2, each matching 5 bases. Between the trimmed V and J ends, which lost 8 bases and 4 bases, there was a span of 27 bases. The germline gives CDR1 MNHEY, CDR2 SMNVEV (reference sequence). This CDR3 comprises 17 residues. For the CDR3, the DNA is TGTGCCAGCCAGAGGGGTACTCCTACACTATCAAATTACGAGCAGTACTTC. As protein: CASQRGTPTLSNYEQYF.